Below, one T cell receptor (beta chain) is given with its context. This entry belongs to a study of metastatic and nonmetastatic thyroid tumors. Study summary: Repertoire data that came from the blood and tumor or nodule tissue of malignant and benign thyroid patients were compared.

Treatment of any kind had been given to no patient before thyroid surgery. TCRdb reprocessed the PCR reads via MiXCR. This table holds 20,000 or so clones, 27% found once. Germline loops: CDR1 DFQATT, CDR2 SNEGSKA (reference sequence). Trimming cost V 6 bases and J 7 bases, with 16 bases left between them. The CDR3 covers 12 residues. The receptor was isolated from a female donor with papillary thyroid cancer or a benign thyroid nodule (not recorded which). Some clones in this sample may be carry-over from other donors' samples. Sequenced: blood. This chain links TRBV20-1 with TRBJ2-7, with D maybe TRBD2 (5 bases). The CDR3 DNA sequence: TGCAGTGCCAGTCGCGGGTCGGTGGAGCAGTACTTC. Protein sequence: CSASRGSVEQYF.